The 30 T cell receptor beta chains given below trace back to one sample, sequenced in a study of blood T cells in healthy people across ages. Sample-barcoded 5' priming and a J-beta primer mix drove a second PCR of about 6 to 11 cycles. TCRdb redid the calling of the 5' RACE reads with MiXCR, one entry per CDR3 protein. Of hundreds of thousands of distinct CDR3 sequences detected, 40% to 65% appear once; the ten largest clones hold about 13%. Sequences were obtained from blood. The receptors were sampled from a woman at least 80 years old in good health.

This sequence joins TRBV15 and TRBJ2-3; 8 bases are shared with TRBD1. The ends lost 0 bases at V and 2 bases at J; junction bases unmatched: 10. CDR3 length equals 18 residues. From germline, CDR1 is LNHNV and CDR2 YYDKDF (reference sequence). The CDR3 DNA reads TGTGCCACCAGCAGAGAGGGGGACAGGCGATCATACACAGATACGCAGTATTTT. As protein: CATSREGDRRSYTDTQYF.

Only one count was recorded for this clonotype. V gene TRBV27 combines with J gene TRBJ2-4; TRBD1 matches 9 bases. The J call may be faulty, since TRBJ2-7 better matches the DNA end. The germline V gene encodes CDR1 MNHEY and CDR2 SMNVEV (reference sequence). The CDR3 is 14 residues long. The CDR3 loop is CASSFRQGENEQYF. Written as DNA, the CDR3 is TGTGCCAGCAGTTTTCGACAGGGGGAGAACGAGCAGTACTTC.

Only a few counts were recorded for this clonotype. The V and J genes are TRBV18 and TRBJ1-5; D not resolved. Germline CDR1 and CDR2: KGHSH and LQKENI. The V and J ends lost 6 bases and 4 bases respectively, with 19 bases between them. The CDR3 length is 16 residues. CDR3 sequence: CASSHADRAGNQPQHF. DNA for the CDR3: TGTGCCAGCTCTCACGCCGACCGGGCGGGTAATCAGCCCCAGCATTTT.

The V call is TRBV4-3, the J call TRBJ2-1; TRBD2 is a possible D gene (5 bases). CDR1 and CDR2 from the germline V gene are LGHNA and YSLEER. The V end was cut by 1 base, the J end by 0 bases, with 7 bases between. The CDR3 extends over 15 amino acids. The CDR3 DNA reads TGCGCCAGCAGCCAAGGTCGGGACTCCTACAATGAGCAGTTCTTC. Its protein is CASSQGRDSYNEQFF.

The chain employs TRBV28 and TRBJ1-6; D unclear. The CDR3 spans 17 residues. The V end was cut by 2 bases, the J end by 1 base, with 12 bases between. Germline lookup yields CDR1 MDHEN and CDR2 SYDVKM. The DNA of the CDR3 is TGTGCCAGCAGTTTAGTGGATCCTCGGTCCTATAATTCACCCCTCCACTTT. Translation: CASSLVDPRSYNSPLHF.

This clonotype has a count of ten or more. This rearrangement joins TRBV12-3 or TRBV12-4 to TRBJ2-1; either TRBD1 or TRBD2 may supply D (6 bases each). V was trimmed by 8 bases and J by 5 bases, leaving 22 bases between them. The CDR3 runs 16 residues. The chain's CDR3 is CASQSFGGQAHNEQFF. The CDR3 region has the DNA TGTGCCAGCCAAAGTTTTGGGGGGCAAGCGCACAATGAGCAGTTCTTC.

The chain carries TRBV18 and TRBJ2-7; D gene uncertain. The CDR3 sequence is 12 residues long. Germline V gene lookup returns CDR1 KGHSH and CDR2 LQKENI. The V and J ends lost 6 bases and 5 bases respectively, with 11 bases between them. The CDR3 region has the DNA TGTGCCAGCTCGCCTGGTGACCACGAGCAGTACTTC. Translating gives CASSPGDHEQYF.

The V and J genes are TRBV5-1 and TRBJ2-1; TRBD1 matches 7 bases. From germline, CDR1 is SGHRS and CDR2 YFSETQ. V trimming: 0 bases; J trimming: 9 bases; junction bases outside the gene matches: 9. This CDR3 region has 15 residues. CDR3 coding DNA: TGCGCCAGCAGCTTGGGACAGGGATCCCCAGGTGAGCAGTTCTTC. It yields the protein CASSLGQGSPGEQFF.

V gene TRBV15 combines with J gene TRBJ2-5; maybe TRBD1 (6 bases). The J call may not be correct, given that the DNA end is closer to TRBJ2-7. The CDR3 sequence is 17 residues long. Germline CDR1 is LNHNV and CDR2 is YYDKDF (reference sequence). CDR3 in DNA: TGTGCCACCAGCAGAGATGTTTTAGGGACATTCTCCTACGAGCAGTACTTC. It codes for CATSRDVLGTFSYEQYF.

This clonotype appeared a single time. Being one base from a much bigger clone, this may be a read error. The chain combines TRBV28 with TRBJ2-7, with 7 bases fitting TRBD2. CDR1 and CDR2 from the germline V gene are MDHEN and SYDVKM. V shed 10 bases and J 7 bases; nucleotides not matched to a gene: 16. The CDR3 has 14 amino acids. In nucleotides, the CDR3 is TGTGCCATCGATCCTAGCGGCTCCTACAATGAGCAGTACTTC. Translation gives CAIDPSGSYNEQYF.

The chain has TRBV11-2 and TRBJ2-7; D is unresolved. The CDR3 length is 13 residues. V was trimmed by 3 bases and J by 3 bases, leaving 9 bases between them. Germline V gene data show CDR1 as SGHAT and CDR2 as FQNNGV. The CDR3 protein is CASSFPPLYEQYF. Here the CDR3 DNA reads TGTGCCAGCAGCTTTCCTCCCCTCTACGAGCAGTACTTC.

This chain links TRBV4-1 with TRBJ2-1; 9 bases match TRBD2. Per germline, CDR1 MGHRA and CDR2 YSYEKL. This CDR3 is 17 amino acids long. V shed 1 base, J shed 8 bases, and the junction held 12 bases outside the gene matches. This CDR3 reads CASSQVFGGGVTDEQFF. CDR3 bases: TGCGCCAGCAGCCAAGTATTTGGCGGGGGGGTTACGGATGAGCAGTTCTTC.

This clonotype has a handful of counts. The rearrangement joins TRBV28 to TRBJ1-4; D may be TRBD1 (6 bases). The V gene lost 6 bases and the J gene lost 4 bases, with 15 bases spanning the gap. This CDR3 has 15 amino acids. Looked up from germline, CDR1 is MDHEN and CDR2 is SYDVKM. The chain's CDR3 is CASSHWGRVNEKLFF. The CDR3 DNA sequence: TGTGCCAGCAGCCATTGGGGGCGGGTTAATGAAAAACTGTTTTTT.

The chain uses TRBV20-1 and TRBJ1-5, with D possibly matching TRBD1 (5 bases). This CDR3 region has 16 residues. Trimming removed 1 base from V and 5 bases from J, with 18 bases in between. CDR1 is DFQATT, CDR2 SNEGSKA, per germline (reference sequence). This chain's CDR3 is CSARGRDSGLDQPQHF. The CDR3 DNA is TGCAGTGCTAGAGGTAGGGACTCGGGTCTTGATCAGCCCCAGCATTTT.

In this sample, this clonotype turned up a few times. CDR3 DNA sequence: TGCAGGGGAGGACGGGACATGAACAATGAGCAGTTCTTC. Protein sequence: CRGGRDMNNEQFF. The chain joins TRBV20-1 to TRBJ2-1, with D perhaps assigned TRBD1 or TRBD2 (6 bases each). The CDR3 length is 13 residues. In germline, CDR1 is DFQATT, CDR2 SNEGSKA (reference sequence).

The chain joins TRBV5-4 to TRBJ2-5; either TRBD1 or TRBD2 may supply D (5 bases each). Trimming shortened V by 0 bases and J by 2 bases, and 11 bases separated the two germline ends. Germline-derived CDR1 and CDR2 are SGHNT and YYREEE (reference sequence). The CDR3 consists of 15 residues. DNA of the CDR3: TGTGCCAGCAGCTTGGGGGGACCGCTACAAGAGACCCAGTACTTC. The encoded protein is CASSLGGPLQETQYF. The full variable domain, its missing parts supplied by reference TRBV5-4 and TRBJ2-5, is ETGVTQSPTHLIKTRGQQVTLRCSSQSGHNTVSWYQQALGQGPQFIFQYYREEENGRGNFPPRFSGLQFPNYSSELNVNALELDDSALYLCASSLGGPLQETQYFGPGTRLLVL.

Only one count was recorded for this clonotype. A much larger clonotype is one base distant, so this may be a read error. This chain uses TRBV27 with TRBJ2-3; a possible D gene is TRBD2 (6 bases). The CDR3 spans 15 residues. The V gene's germline CDR1 is MNHEY and CDR2 SMNVEV (reference sequence). The DNA of the CDR3 is TGTGCCAGCAGTTCAGGGACTCTCGGCACAGATAGGCAGTATTTT. Amino acid sequence: CASSSGTLGTDRQYF.

The chain uses TRBV5-1 and TRBJ1-6, with 7 bases lining up with TRBD1. The CDR3 covers 16 residues. CDR1 SGHRS and CDR2 YFSETQ come from the germline V gene. The trim removed 4 bases at V and 5 bases at J, leaving 9 bases unmatched. CDR3 sequence: CASSPRPGQHNSPLHF. As DNA, the CDR3 is TGCGCCAGCAGCCCCCGCCCGGGACAGCATAATTCACCCCTCCACTTT.

The V call is TRBV24-1, the J call TRBJ2-3, with TRBD2 matching 8 bases. The CDR3 runs to 17 residues. Looked up from germline, CDR1 is KGHDR and CDR2 is SFDVKD. The ends lost 6 bases at V and 2 bases at J; junction bases unmatched: 12. The CDR3 DNA sequence: TGTGCCACCAGTAATCCCTCGGCGGGGGGATACACAGATACGCAGTATTTT. Translation gives CATSNPSAGGYTDTQYF.

This rearrangement joins TRBV7-9 to TRBJ2-7, with D uncertain. The CDR3 has 14 amino acids. Trimming took 4 bases from V and 0 from J, leaving 10 bases between them. Looked up from germline, CDR1 is SEHNR and CDR2 is FQNEAQ (reference sequence). This chain's CDR3 is CASSSPLSSYEQYF. In DNA form, the CDR3 reads TGTGCCAGCAGCTCCCCACTCAGCTCCTACGAGCAGTACTTC. Using reference TRBV7-9 and TRBJ2-7 for the parts outside the CDR3, the full variable domain is DTGVSQNPRHKITKRGQNVTFRCDPISEHNRLYWYRQTLGQGPEFLTYFQNEAQLEKSRLLSDRFSAERPKGSFSTLEIQRTEQGDSAMYLCASSSPLSSYEQYFGPGTRLTVT.

This clonotype was found many times. The chain couples TRBV21-1 to TRBJ2-1; TRBD1, the table's D call, was not compared with the DNA. TRBV21-1 is a listed pseudogene. The CDR3 is 16 amino acids. The CDR3 protein is CASSTNTGTGFSKEFF. For the CDR3, the DNA is TGTGCCAGCAGCACTAATACGGGGACAGGGTTCTCCAAGGAGTTCTTC.

Comments on this clonotype: Its ends do not fully match the called genes, so a read error is possible. This chain uses TRBV10-1 with TRBJ2-3; 10 bases are shared with TRBD1. The germline gives CDR1 WNHNN, CDR2 SYGVQD (reference sequence). The CDR3 is made up of 14 amino acids. CDR3 bases: TGCGCCAGCAGTCCGGGACAGGGGACAGATACGCGGTATTTT. Protein sequence: CASSPGQGTDTRYF.

This clonotype was recorded at least ten times. This sequence joins TRBV9 and TRBJ2-1; TRBD1 agrees at 7 bases. The germline V gene encodes CDR1 SGDLS and CDR2 YYNGEE. The ends lost 3 bases at V and 4 bases at J; junction bases unmatched: 7. The CDR3 loop spans 15 amino acids. The CDR3 here is CASSEEGGSYNEQFF. CDR3 bases: TGTGCCAGCAGCGAAGAAGGGGGCAGTTACAATGAGCAGTTCTTC.

This chain uses TRBV29-1 with TRBJ1-2, with D unclear. Germline CDR1 reads SQVTM; CDR2 reads ANQGSEA. The CDR3 covers 18 residues. V lost 0 bases, J lost 5 bases, and 25 bases lay in between. This chain's CDR3 is CSVEDPGAGVGPWYGYTF. The CDR3 bases are TGCAGCGTTGAAGATCCGGGAGCAGGCGTCGGGCCTTGGTATGGCTACACCTTC.

The chain links TRBV7-2 to TRBJ2-3; perhaps D is TRBD1 or TRBD2 (5 bases each). The CDR3 is 13 amino acids. CDR1 and CDR2 from the germline V gene are SGHTA and FQGNSA. V lost 1 base, J lost 6 bases, and 8 bases lay in between. CDR3 loop: CASSLEWGDTQYF. In DNA, the CDR3 is TGTGCCAGCAGCTTAGAGTGGGGGGATACGCAGTATTTT.

The chain combines TRBV4-3 with TRBJ2-6, with no clear D. The CDR3 is 16 residues long. With 1 base removed from V and 1 base from J, the gap between germline ends came to 8 bases. Germline CDR1 and CDR2: LGHNA and YSLEER. The CDR3 nucleotides are TGCGCCAGCAGCCAAGGAGCAGTATCTGGGGCCAACGTCCTGACTTTC. It yields the protein CASSQGAVSGANVLTF.

The rearrangement links TRBV7-2 to TRBJ1-2; 8 nucleotides agree with TRBD1. The J segment lost 6 bases and the V segment lost 0 bases, leaving 9 bases of the junction unmatched. CDR1 and CDR2 from the germline V gene are SGHTA and FQGNSA. This CDR3 has 16 residues. The CDR3 region has the DNA TGTGCCAGCAGCTTAGCGCGTGAGGACAGGGCGAATGGCTACACCTTC. Amino acid sequence: CASSLAREDRANGYTF.

In this sample, this clonotype turned up a few times. The chain carries TRBV13 and TRBJ2-7; 11 bases are shared with TRBD2. CDR1 and CDR2 from the germline V gene are PRHDT and FYEKMQ (reference sequence). After removal of 6 bases from V and 5 bases from J, the junction contained 0 bases not matched to a gene. This CDR3 is built from 12 residues. CDR3: CASRGLADEQYF. CDR3 in DNA: TGTGCCAGCAGGGGACTAGCGGACGAGCAGTACTTC.

Written as DNA, the CDR3 is TGCGCCAGCAGCTCCCAGACAGGGACGAGCACAGATACGCAGTATTTT. Its translation is CASSSQTGTSTDTQYF. This chain links TRBV5-1 with TRBJ2-3; 7 bases are shared with TRBD1. The CDR3 runs 16 residues. J was trimmed by 0 bases and V by 3 bases; bases with no gene match: 7. Germline CDR1 SGHRS, CDR2 YFSETQ.

This clonotype was seen a handful of times. The chain couples TRBV10-3 to TRBJ1-5; perhaps TRBD1 as D (6 bases). CDR3 length: 12 amino acids. Per germline, CDR1 ENHRY and CDR2 SYGVKD. Trimming shortened V by 10 bases and J by 2 bases, and 9 bases separated the two germline ends. The chain's CDR3 is CATGHGNQPQHF. CDR3 DNA sequence: TGTGCCACGGGACACGGCAATCAGCCCCAGCATTTT.